This TCR beta chain was captured by sequencing in a study of T cell changes during pregnancy in multiple sclerosis. Clones were sequenced by immunoSEQ multiplex PCR, and TCRdb holds only the in-frame ones, with some missing. The data show 50,000 or so clones, around 90% seen once. The CDR3 is 16 amino acids. CDR1 is MNHEY, CDR2 SMNVEV, per germline (reference sequence). The V gene end was trimmed by 5 bases and the J gene end by 2 bases; junction bases not matched to a gene: 10. The clonotype comes from a female donor with multiple sclerosis, enrolled in a pregnancy study. The sequenced sample was CD4+ T cells from peripheral blood mononuclear cells, obtained in the second trimester of pregnancy. This chain uses TRBV27 with TRBJ2-5; the match to TRBD2 covers 8 bases. CDR3 loop: CASSPLRLAKQETQYF. CDR3 nucleotide sequence: TGTGCCAGCAGTCCACTCCGACTAGCGAAACAAGAGACCCAGTACTTC.